This T cell receptor beta chain was obtained from a study of graft-versus-host responses after intestinal transplantation. About the research overall: Recipients obtained multivisceral, liver-intestinal, or isolated intestinal transplants. Recipients across the board were started on anti-thymocyte globulin induction, then kept on tacrolimus and steroids for roughly 3 years.

A word on this clone: What it binds is unknown.

Using immunoSEQ multiplex PCR, the repertoire was profiled, and TCRdb retains in-frame clones only, with some absent. This table has around 38,000 clones, around 83% appearing once. Germline CDR1 and CDR2: SGHTA and FQGNSA. The CDR3 length is 15 residues. V was shortened by 1 base and J by 7 bases, with 14 bases between the two germline ends. Overall study findings and caveats: Early post-transplant HvG declines showed an association with peak circulating GvH clone levels. Recipient marrow contained GvH clones, some of which appeared first in ileum or blood.

The clonotype originates from a human patient who received an intestinal transplant, so some T cells may come from the graft donor. The starting material was PBMCs, obtained about 1,000 days after transplant. This chain joins TRBV7-2 and TRBJ2-1; D is ambiguous. CDR3 nucleotide sequence: TGTGCCAGCAGCTTAGACAGAGTAGGGCGGAATGAGCAGTTCTTC. Its translation is CASSLDRVGRNEQFF.